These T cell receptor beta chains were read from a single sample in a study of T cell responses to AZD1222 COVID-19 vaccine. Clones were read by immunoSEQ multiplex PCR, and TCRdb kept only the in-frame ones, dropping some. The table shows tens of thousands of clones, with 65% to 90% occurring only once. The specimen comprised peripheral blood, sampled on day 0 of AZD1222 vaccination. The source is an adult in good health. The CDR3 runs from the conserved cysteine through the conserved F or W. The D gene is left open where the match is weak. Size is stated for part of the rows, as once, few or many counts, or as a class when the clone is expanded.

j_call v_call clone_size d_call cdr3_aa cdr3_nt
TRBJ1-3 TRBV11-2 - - CASTSIPLNTIYF TGTGCCAGCACCTCCATTCCGCTAAACACCATATATTTT
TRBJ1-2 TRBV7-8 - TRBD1 CASSLDGQGYGYTF TGTGCCAGCAGCTTAGACGGACAGGGCTATGGCTACACCTTC
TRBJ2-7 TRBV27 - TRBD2 CASSALGRGRSYEQYF TGTGCCAGCAGTGCGCTGGGGCGGGGGAGGTCCTACGAGCAGTACTTC
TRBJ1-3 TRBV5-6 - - CASSVSSGNTIYF TGTGCCAGCAGCGTGAGCTCTGGAAACACCATATATTTT
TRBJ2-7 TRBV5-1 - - CASSPGPVGSYEQYF TGCGCCAGCAGCCCTGGGCCCGTGGGATCCTACGAGCAGTACTTC
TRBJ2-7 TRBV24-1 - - CATRAGPPRQGREQYF TGTGCCACCAGAGCGGGGCCACCACGACAGGGAAGGGAGCAGTACTTC
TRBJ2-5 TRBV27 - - CASSNRGGQETQYF TGTGCCAGCAGTAACAGGGGGGGGCAAGAGACCCAGTACTTC
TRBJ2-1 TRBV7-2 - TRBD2 CASSLGTRWDNEQFF TGTGCCAGCAGCTTAGGGACTAGGTGGGACAATGAGCAGTTCTTC
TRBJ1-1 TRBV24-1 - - CATSDLGGEIMNTEAFF TGTGCCACCAGTGATTTAGGGGGAGAGATCATGAACACTGAAGCTTTCTTT
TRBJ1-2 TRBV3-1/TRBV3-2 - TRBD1 CASSDRGGNYGYTF TGTGCCAGTTCTGACAGGGGCGGTAACTATGGCTACACCTTC
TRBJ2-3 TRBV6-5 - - CASAHRMGDTQYF TGTGCCAGCGCCCACCGTATGGGGGATACGCAGTATTTT
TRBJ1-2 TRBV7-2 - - CASSLGPDTNYGYTF TGTGCCAGCAGCTTAGGACCGGACACTAACTATGGCTACACCTTC
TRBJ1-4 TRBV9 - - CASSVEGRDEKLFF TGTGCCAGCAGCGTAGAGGGGAGGGACGAAAAACTGTTTTTT
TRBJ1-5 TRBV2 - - CASSEQANQPQHF TGTGCCAGCAGTGAGCAGGCAAATCAGCCCCAGCATTTT
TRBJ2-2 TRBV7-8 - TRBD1 CASSLGDRDPGSGELFF TGTGCCAGCAGCTTGGGTGACAGGGACCCGGGCTCCGGGGAGCTGTTTTTT
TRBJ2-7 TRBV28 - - CASGGMDWSYEQYF TGTGCCAGCGGAGGTATGGATTGGTCCTACGAGCAGTACTTC
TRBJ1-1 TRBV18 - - CASSRSSENTEAFF TGTGCCAGCTCACGTAGCTCAGAGAACACTGAAGCTTTCTTT
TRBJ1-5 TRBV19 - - CASTRAGDNQPQHF TGTGCCAGTACCCGGGCGGGGGACAATCAGCCCCAGCATTTT
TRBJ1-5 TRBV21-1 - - CASSKEGRGRNGPQHF TGTGCCAGCAGCAAAGAGGGCAGGGGGCGAAATGGCCCCCAGCATTTT
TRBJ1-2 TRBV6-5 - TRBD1 CASSKTGKSNYGYTF TGTGCCAGCAGCAAGACAGGGAAGAGTAACTATGGCTACACCTTC
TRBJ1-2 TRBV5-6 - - CASSRNDGRDGYTF TGTGCCAGCAGCCGGAACGATGGTCGGGATGGCTACACCTTC
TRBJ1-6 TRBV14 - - CASSQDGGRWSPLHF TGTGCCAGCAGCCAAGATGGGGGGCGCTGGTCACCCCTCCACTTT
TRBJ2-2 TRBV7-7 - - CASADTGELFF TGTGCTAGTGCGGACACCGGGGAGCTGTTTTTT
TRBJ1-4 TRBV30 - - CAWNNGEKLFF TGTGCCTGGAATAACGGTGAAAAACTGTTTTTT
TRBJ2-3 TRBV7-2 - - CASSLDGGLTDTQYF TGTGCCAGCAGCTTAGACGGGGGTCTCACAGATACGCAGTATTTT
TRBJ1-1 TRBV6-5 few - CASGYTNTEAFF TGTGCCAGCGGTTACACGAACACTGAAGCTTTCTTT
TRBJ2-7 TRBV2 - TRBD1 CASLRDRDYEQYF TGTGCCAGCCTCCGGGACAGGGACTACGAGCAGTACTTC
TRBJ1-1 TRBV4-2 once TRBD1 CASSQDSTGGTAFF TGTGCCAGCAGCCAAGATTCGACAGGGGGAACGGCTTTCTTT
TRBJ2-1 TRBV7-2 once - CASSLDRHEQFF TGTGCCAGCAGCTTAGACCGGCATGAGCAGTTCTTC
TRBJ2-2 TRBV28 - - CATLRTQTNTGELFF TGTGCCACCTTACGTACACAGACGAACACCGGGGAGCTGTTTTTT
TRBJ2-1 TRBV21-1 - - CASSKKAGVRNEQFF TGTGCCAGCAGCAAGAAGGCGGGAGTTAGGAATGAGCAGTTCTTC
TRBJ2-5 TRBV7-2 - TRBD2 CASSRTSRLAGGQETQYF TGTGCCAGCAGCCGTACGTCTCGACTAGCGGGAGGGCAAGAGACCCAGTACTTC
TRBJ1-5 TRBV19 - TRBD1 CASSPWTGEIRPQHF TGTGCCAGTAGTCCCTGGACAGGAGAGATCAGGCCCCAGCATTTT
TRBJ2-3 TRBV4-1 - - CASSQGWGTDTQYF TGCGCCAGCAGCCAGGGGTGGGGCACAGATACGCAGTATTTT
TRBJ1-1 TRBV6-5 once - CASIMSGNTEAFF TGTGCCAGCATTATGAGTGGTAATACTGAAGCTTTCTTT
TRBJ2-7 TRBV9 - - CASSVGGTYEQYF TGTGCCAGCAGCGTAGGCGGGACTTACGAGCAGTACTTC
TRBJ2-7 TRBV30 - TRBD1 CAWSVPQGNEQYF TGTGCCTGGAGTGTACCACAGGGGAACGAGCAGTACTTC
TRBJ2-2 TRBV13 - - CASSFGRTGELFF TGTGCCAGCAGCTTCGGGCGGACCGGGGAGCTGTTTTTT
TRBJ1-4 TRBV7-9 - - CASSWDLANEKLFF TGTGCCAGCAGCTGGGATCTCGCTAATGAAAAACTGTTTTTT
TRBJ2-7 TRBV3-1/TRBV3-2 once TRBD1 CASSPWDRTYEQYF TGTGCCAGCAGCCCTTGGGACAGGACCTACGAGCAGTACTTC
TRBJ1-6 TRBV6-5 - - CASNRQGGDSPLHF TGTGCCAGCAACCGGCAGGGAGGGGATTCACCCCTCCACTTT
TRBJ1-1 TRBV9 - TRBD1 CASSARGQMNTEAFF TGTGCCAGCAGCGCCAGGGGGCAGATGAACACTGAAGCTTTCTTT
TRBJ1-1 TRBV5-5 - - CASSLSLQASAFF TGTGCCAGCAGCTTGAGTCTCCAAGCTTCAGCTTTCTTT
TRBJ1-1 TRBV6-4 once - CASSGAGALRNTEAFF TGTGCCAGCAGTGGGGCGGGGGCTCTACGGAACACTGAAGCTTTCTTT
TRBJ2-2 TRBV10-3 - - CAISGGPNTGELFF TGTGCCATCAGCGGGGGCCCGAACACCGGGGAGCTGTTTTTT
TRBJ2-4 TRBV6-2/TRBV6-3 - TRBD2 CASSYGLAGGENIQYF TGTGCCAGCAGTTACGGGCTAGCGGGAGGGGAAAACATTCAGTACTTC
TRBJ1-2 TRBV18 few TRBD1 CASSPDRVGGYTF TGTGCCAGCTCACCCGACAGGGTGGGCGGCTACACCTTC
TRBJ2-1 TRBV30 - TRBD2 CAWSKGLAGPDEQFF TGTGCCTGGAGTAAAGGACTAGCGGGACCTGATGAGCAGTTCTTC
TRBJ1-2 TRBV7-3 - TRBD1 CASSSDRGLSYTF TGTGCCAGCAGCTCGGACAGGGGGCTTAGCTACACCTTC
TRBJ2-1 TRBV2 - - CASSVGNEQFF TGTGCCAGCAGTGTCGGCAATGAGCAGTTCTTC
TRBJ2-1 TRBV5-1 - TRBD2 CASSLALIAGYNEQFF TGCGCCAGCAGCTTGGCCTTAATAGCGGGCTACAATGAGCAGTTCTTC
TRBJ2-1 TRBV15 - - CATSREGLNEQFF TGTGCCACCAGCAGAGAGGGTTTGAATGAGCAGTTCTTC
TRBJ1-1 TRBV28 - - CASSLVRRGGNTEAFF TGTGCCAGCAGTTTGGTTAGGAGGGGCGGTAACACTGAAGCTTTCTTT
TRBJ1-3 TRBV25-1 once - CASSTSSGNTIYF TGTGCCAGCAGTACCAGTTCTGGAAACACCATATATTTT
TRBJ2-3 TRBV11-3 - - CASKGPVETDTQYF TGTGCCAGCAAGGGACCCGTTGAAACAGATACGCAGTATTTT
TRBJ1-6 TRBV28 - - CASSLGGGNSPLHF TGTGCCAGCAGCCTGGGGGGAGGTAATTCACCCCTCCACTTT
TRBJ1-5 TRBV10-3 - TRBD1 CATQQGDQPQHF TGTGCCACGCAACAGGGGGATCAGCCCCAGCATTTT